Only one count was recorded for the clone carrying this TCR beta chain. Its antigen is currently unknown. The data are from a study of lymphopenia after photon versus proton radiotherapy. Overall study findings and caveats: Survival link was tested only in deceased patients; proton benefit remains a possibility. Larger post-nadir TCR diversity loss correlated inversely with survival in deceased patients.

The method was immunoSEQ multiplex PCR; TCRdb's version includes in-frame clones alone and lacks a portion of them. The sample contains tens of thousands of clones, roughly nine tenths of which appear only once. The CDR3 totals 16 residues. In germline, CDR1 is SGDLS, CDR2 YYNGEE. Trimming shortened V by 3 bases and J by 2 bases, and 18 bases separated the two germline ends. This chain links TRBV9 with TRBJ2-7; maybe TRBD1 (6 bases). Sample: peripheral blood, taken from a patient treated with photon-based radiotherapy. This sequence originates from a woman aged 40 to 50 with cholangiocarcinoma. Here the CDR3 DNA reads TGTGCCAGCAGCGCTGTATTGCAGGGGCCCCCCTACGAGCAGTACTTC. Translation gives CASSAVLQGPPYEQYF.